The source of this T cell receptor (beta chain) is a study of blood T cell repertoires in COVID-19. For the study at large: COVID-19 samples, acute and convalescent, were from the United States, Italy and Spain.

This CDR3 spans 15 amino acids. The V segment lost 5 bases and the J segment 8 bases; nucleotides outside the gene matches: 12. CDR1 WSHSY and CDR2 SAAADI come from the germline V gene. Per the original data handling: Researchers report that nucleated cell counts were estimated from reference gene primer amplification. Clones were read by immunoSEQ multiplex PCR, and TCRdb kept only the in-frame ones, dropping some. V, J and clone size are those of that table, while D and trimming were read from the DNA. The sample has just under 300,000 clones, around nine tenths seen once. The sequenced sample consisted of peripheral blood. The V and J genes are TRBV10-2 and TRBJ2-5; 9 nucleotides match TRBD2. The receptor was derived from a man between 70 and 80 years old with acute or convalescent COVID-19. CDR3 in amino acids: CASSLAGKSPGTQYF. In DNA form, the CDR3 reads TGCGCCAGCAGTCTAGCGGGGAAATCCCCGGGTACCCAGTACTTC.